The 5 T cell receptor beta chains reported below all come from one sample, sequenced in a study of CD8 T cells in Susac syndrome. After extraction with the RNeasy kit, roughly 0.5 to 1 ug of the RNA was reverse transcribed using random hexamers. Via MiXCR, TCRdb re-called the immunoSEQ multiplex PCR reads, giving one row per CDR3 protein. This sample has just over 300,000 distinct CDR3 sequences; 92% occur once, and the top ten carry approximately 0.065%. Specimen: CD4+ T cells from PBMCs. The receptors shown here come from a human donor with multiple sclerosis.

DNA of the CDR3: TGTGCCTGGAGTCCAGACTTGAACACTGAAGCTTTCTTT. This codes for CAWSPDLNTEAFF. The chain links TRBV30 to TRBJ1-1; no reliable D call. Germline CDR1 is GTSNPN and CDR2 is SVGIG (reference sequence). Trimming took 2 bases from V and 0 from J, leaving 7 bases between them. CDR3 size: 13 residues.

This clonotype came up a few times. This rearrangement joins TRBV6-5 to TRBJ1-1, with TRBD1 as a possible D gene (5 bases). The CDR3 spans 11 residues. Germline CDR1 reads MNHEY; CDR2 reads SVGAGI. Trimming removed 5 bases at V and 6 bases at J, with 7 bases between. The CDR3 DNA follows: TGTGCCAGCAGTGGAGGGGCTGAAGCTTTCTTT. This translates into CASSGGAEAFF.

The chain carries TRBV15 and TRBJ1-3, with D unclear. In germline, CDR1 is LNHNV, CDR2 YYDKDF (reference sequence). V was cut by 0 bases and J by 0 bases, with 9 bases left in between. The CDR3 is made up of 16 amino acids. The CDR3 loop is CATSRDPTFSGNTIYF. CDR3 nucleotides: TGTGCCACCAGCAGAGATCCCACCTTCTCTGGAAACACCATATATTTT. Full variable domain (outside the CDR3, taken from reference TRBV15 and TRBJ1-3): DAMVIQNPRYQVTQFGKPVTLSCSQTLNHNVMYWYQQKSSQAPKLLFHYYDKDFNNEADTPDNFQSRRPNTSFCFLDIRSPGLGDTAMYLCATSRDPTFSGNTIYFGEGSWLTVV.

The chain joins TRBV7-8 to TRBJ2-3; D perhaps matches TRBD1 (5 bases). This CDR3 comprises 14 residues. Germline-derived CDR1 and CDR2 are SGHVS and FQNEAQ. V lost 2 bases and J lost 10, with 16 bases in between. CDR3 in amino acids: CASSLIRWGQAQYF. CDR3 coding DNA: TGTGCCAGCAGCTTAATCCGCTGGGGCCAAGCGCAGTATTTT. Looking up the rest from reference TRBV7-8 and TRBJ2-3 gives the full variable domain: GAGVSQSPRYKVAKRGQDVALRCDPISGHVSLFWYQQALGQGPEFLTYFQNEAQLDKSGLPSDRFFAERPEGSVSTLKIQRTQQEDSAVYLCASSLIRWGQAQYFGPGTRLTVL.

The V gene is TRBV6-6, the J gene TRBJ2-7; D call uncertain. The length of the CDR3 is 11 residues. Germline CDR1 reads MNHNY; CDR2 reads SVGAGI (reference sequence). Trimming cost V 10 bases and J 2 bases, with 9 bases left between them. CDR3 amino acids: CATRLAYEQYF. The CDR3 nucleotides read TGTGCCACCCGGCTCGCCTACGAGCAGTACTTC.